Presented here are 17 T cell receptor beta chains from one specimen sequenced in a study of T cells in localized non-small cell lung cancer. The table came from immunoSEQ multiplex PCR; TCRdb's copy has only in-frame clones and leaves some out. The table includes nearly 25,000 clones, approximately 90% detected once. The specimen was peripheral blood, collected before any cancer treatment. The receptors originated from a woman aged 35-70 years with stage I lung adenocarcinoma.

For the CDR3, the DNA is TGTGCCAGCAGCCCAAGCAAGGGAACTAATGAAAAACTGTTTTTT. This codes for CASSPSKGTNEKLFF. V is TRBV7-2 and J is TRBJ1-4; D is unresolved. V was pared by 5 bases and J by 1 base, with 11 bases between. The CDR3 covers 15 residues. Germline loops: CDR1 SGHTA, CDR2 FQGNSA.

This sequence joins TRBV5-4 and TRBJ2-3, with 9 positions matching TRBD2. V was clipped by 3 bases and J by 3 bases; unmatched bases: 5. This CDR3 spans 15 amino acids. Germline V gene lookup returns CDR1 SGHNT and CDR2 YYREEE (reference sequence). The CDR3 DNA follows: TGTGCCAGCAGCTCAAAGACTAGCGGAACAGATACGCAGTATTTT. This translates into CASSSKTSGTDTQYF.

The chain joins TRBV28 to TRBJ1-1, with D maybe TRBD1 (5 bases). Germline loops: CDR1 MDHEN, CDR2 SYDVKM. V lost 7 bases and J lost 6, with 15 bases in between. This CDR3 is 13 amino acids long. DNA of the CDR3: TGTGCCAGCAACGTTCCGGGGGACGCTGAAGCTTTCTTT. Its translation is CASNVPGDAEAFF.

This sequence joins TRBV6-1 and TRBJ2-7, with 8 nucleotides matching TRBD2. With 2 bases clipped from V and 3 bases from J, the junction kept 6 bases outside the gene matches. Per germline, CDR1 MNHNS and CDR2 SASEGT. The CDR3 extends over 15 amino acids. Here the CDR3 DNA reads TGTGCCAGCAGTGAAAGGGCCGGGACTAGCTACGAGCAGTACTTC. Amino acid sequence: CASSERAGTSYEQYF.

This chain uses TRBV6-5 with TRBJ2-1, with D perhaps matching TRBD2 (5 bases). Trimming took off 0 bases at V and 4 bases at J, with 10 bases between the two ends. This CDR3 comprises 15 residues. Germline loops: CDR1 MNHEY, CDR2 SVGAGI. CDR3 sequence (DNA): TGTGCCAGCAGTTACTCGCCTAGCAGTTACAATGAGCAGTTCTTC. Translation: CASSYSPSSYNEQFF.

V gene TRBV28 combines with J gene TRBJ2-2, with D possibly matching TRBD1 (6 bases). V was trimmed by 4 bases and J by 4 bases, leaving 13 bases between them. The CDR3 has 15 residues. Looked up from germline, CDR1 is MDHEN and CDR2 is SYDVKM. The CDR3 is CASSSGYRVTGELFF. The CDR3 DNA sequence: TGTGCCAGCAGTTCAGGGTACAGGGTCACCGGGGAGCTGTTTTTT.

The DNA of the CDR3 is TGTGCCAGCAGTGTAAATACGCAGTATTTT. This codes for CASSVNTQYF. The chain has TRBV2 and TRBJ2-3; unclear D gene. Germline lookup yields CDR1 SNHLY and CDR2 FYNNEI. The CDR3 contains 10 residues. Deletions cut 4 bases from V and 7 bases from J, with 3 bases between.

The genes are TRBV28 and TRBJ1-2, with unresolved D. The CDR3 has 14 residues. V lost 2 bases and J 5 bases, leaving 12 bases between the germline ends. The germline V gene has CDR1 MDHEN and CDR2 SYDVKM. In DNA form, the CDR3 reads TGTGCCAGCAGTTTAACGACCCGGGCGTATGGCTACACCTTC. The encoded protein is CASSLTTRAYGYTF.

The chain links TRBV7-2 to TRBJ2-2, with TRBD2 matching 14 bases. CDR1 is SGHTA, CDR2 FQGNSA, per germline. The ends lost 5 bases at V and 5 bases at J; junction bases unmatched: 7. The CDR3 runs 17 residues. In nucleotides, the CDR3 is TGTGCCAGCAGCCCTAAGGGACTAGCGGGAGTTACCGGGGAGCTGTTTTTT. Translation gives CASSPKGLAGVTGELFF. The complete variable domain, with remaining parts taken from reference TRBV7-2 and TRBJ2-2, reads GAGVSQSPSNKVTEKGKDVELRCDPISGHTALYWYRQSLGQGLEFLIYFQGNSAPDKSGLPSDRFSAERTGGSVSTLTIQRTQQEDSAVYLCASSPKGLAGVTGELFFGEGSRLTVL.

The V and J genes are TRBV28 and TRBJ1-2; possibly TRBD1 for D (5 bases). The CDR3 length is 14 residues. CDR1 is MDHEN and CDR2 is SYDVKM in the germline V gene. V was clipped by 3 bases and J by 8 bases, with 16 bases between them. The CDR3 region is CASSFPGHLLGYTF. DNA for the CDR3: TGTGCCAGCAGTTTTCCTGGACATTTACTCGGCTACACCTTC.

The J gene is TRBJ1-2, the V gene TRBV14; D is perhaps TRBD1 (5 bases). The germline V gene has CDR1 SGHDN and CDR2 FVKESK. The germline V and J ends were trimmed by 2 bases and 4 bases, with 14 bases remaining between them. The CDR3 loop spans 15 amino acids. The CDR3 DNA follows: TGTGCCAGCAGCCAAAGCCTGGGGGAGAGCTATGGCTACACCTTC. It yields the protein CASSQSLGESYGYTF.

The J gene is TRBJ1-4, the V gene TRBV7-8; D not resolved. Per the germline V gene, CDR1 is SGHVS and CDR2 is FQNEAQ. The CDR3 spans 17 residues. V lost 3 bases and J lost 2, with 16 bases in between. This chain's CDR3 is CASSFSASYGTNEKLFF. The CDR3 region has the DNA TGTGCCAGCAGCTTCTCCGCCTCATATGGGACTAATGAAAAACTGTTTTTT.

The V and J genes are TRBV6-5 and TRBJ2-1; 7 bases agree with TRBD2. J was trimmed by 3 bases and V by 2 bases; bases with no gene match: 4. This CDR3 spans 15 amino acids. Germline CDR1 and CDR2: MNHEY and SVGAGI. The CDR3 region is CASSYGAGVYNEQFF. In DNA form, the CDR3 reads TGTGCCAGCAGTTACGGGGCGGGAGTCTACAATGAGCAGTTCTTC.

The CDR3 sequence is CASSEQVGGTDGYTF. CDR3 DNA sequence: TGTGCCAGCAGTGAACAGGTCGGGGGGACGGATGGCTACACCTTC. The chain links TRBV28 to TRBJ1-2; D might be TRBD1 (5 bases). The CDR3 runs 15 residues. Trimming stripped 5 bases from V and 6 bases from J, with 19 bases between. CDR1 and CDR2 from the germline V gene are MDHEN and SYDVKM.

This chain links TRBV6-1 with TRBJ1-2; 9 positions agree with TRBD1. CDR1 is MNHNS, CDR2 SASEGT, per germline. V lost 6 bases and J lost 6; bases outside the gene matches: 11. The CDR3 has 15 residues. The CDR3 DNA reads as TGTGCCAGCAGGGGAGACAGGGGGGTGTTCGATGGCTACACCTTC. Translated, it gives CASRGDRGVFDGYTF.

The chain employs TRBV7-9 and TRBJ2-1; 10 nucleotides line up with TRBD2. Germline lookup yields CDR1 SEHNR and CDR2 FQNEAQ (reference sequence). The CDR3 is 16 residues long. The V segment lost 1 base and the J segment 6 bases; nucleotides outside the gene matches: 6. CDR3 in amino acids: CASSLVSSGSLNEQFF. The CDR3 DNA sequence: TGTGCCAGCAGCTTAGTGTCTAGCGGGAGCCTCAATGAGCAGTTCTTC. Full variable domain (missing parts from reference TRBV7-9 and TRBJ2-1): DTGVSQNPRHKITKRGQNVTFRCDPISEHNRLYWYRQTLGQGPEFLTYFQNEAQLEKSRLLSDRFSAERPKGSFSTLEIQRTEQGDSAMYLCASSLVSSGSLNEQFFGPGTRLTVL.

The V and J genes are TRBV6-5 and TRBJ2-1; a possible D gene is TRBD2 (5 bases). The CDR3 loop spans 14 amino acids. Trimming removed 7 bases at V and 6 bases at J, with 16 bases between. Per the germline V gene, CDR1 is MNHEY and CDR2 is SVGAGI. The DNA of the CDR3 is TGTGCCAGCACGAATCGGGAAGGGCGCAATGAGCAGTTCTTC. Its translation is CASTNREGRNEQFF.